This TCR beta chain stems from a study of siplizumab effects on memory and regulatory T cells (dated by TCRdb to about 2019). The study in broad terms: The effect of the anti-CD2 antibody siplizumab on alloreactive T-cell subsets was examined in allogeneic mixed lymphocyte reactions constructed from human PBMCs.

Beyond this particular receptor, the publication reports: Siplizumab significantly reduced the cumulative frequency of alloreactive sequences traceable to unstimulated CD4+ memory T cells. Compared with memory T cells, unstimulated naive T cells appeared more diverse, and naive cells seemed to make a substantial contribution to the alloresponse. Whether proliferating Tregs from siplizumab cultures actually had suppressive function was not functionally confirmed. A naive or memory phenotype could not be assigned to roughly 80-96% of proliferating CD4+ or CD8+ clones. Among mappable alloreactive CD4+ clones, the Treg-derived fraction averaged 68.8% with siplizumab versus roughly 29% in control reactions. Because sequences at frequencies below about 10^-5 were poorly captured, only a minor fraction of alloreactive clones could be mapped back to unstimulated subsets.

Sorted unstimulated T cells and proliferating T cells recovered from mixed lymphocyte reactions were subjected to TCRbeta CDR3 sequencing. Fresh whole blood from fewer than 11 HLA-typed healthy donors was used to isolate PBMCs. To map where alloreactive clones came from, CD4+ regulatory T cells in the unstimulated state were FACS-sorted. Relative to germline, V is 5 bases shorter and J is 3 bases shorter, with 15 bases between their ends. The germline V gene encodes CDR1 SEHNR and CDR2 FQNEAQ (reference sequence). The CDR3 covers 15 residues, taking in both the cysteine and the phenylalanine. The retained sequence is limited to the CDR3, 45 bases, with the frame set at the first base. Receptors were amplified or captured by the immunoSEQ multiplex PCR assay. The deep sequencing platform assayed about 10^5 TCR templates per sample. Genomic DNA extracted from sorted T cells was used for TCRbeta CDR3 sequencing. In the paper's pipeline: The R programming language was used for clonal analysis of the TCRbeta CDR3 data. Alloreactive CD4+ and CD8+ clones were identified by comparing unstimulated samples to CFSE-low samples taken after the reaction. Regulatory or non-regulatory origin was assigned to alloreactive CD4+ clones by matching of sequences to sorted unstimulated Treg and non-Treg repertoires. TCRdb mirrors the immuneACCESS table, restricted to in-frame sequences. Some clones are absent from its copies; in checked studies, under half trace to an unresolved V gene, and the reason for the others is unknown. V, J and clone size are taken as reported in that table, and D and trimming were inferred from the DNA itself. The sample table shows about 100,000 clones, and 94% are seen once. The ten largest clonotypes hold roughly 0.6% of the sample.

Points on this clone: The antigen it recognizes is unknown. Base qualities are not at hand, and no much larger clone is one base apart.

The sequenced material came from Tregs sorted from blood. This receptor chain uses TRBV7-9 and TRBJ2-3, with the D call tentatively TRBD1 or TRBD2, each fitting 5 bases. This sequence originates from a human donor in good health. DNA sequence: TGTGCCAGCAGCCACCGACAGCCGGGGACAGATACGCAGTATTTT. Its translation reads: CASSHRQPGTDTQYF.